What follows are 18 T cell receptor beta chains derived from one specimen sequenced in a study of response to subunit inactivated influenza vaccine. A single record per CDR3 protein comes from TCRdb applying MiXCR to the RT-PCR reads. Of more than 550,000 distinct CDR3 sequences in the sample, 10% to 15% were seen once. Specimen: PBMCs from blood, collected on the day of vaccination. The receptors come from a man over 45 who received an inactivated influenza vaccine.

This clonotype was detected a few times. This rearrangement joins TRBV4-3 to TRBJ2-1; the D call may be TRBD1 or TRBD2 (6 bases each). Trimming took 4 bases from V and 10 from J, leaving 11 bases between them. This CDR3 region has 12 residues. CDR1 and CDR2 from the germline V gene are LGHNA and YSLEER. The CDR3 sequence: CASSREGGEQFF. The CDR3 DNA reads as TGCGCCAGCAGCCGGGAAGGGGGGGAGCAGTTCTTC.

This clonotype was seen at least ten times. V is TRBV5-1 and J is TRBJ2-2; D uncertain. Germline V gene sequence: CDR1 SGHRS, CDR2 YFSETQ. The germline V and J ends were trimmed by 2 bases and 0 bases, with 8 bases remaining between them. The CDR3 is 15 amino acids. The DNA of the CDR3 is TGCGCCAGCAGCTTTGACAACGCGAACACCGGGGAGCTGTTTTTT. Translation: CASSFDNANTGELFF.

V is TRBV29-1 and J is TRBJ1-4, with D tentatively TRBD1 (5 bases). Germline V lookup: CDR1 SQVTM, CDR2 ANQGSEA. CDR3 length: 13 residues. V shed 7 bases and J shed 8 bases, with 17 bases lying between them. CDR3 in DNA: TGCAGCGCTTTCGGGGGAAAGGGAGAAAAACTGTTTTTT. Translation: CSAFGGKGEKLFF.

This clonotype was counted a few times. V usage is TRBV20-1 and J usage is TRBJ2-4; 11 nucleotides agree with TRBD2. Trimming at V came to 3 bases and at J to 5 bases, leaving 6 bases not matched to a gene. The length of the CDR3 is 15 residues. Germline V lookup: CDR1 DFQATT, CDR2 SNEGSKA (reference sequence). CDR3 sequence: CSASSGLAGENIQYF. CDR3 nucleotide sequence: TGCAGTGCTAGTTCTGGACTAGCGGGTGAAAACATTCAGTACTTC.

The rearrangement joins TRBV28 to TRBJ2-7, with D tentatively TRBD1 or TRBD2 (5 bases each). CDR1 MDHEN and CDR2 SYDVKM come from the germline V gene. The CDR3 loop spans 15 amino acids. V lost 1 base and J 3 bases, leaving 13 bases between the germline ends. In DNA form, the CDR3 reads TGTGCCAGCAGTTTATATTGGGACGGATTCTACGAGCAGTACTTC. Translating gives CASSLYWDGFYEQYF.

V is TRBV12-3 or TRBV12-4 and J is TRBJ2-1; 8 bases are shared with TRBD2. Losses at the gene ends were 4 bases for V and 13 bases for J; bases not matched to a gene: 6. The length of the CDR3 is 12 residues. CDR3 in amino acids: CASSSPGLEQFF. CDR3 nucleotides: TGTGCCAGCAGTTCCCCGGGACTAGAACAGTTCTTC.

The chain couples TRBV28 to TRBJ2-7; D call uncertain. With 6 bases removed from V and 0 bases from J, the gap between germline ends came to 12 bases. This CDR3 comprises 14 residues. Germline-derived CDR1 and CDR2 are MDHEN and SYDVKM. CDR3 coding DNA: TGTGCCAGCAGCTTCGCTATAAGCTCCTACGAGCAGTACTTC. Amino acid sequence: CASSFAISSYEQYF.

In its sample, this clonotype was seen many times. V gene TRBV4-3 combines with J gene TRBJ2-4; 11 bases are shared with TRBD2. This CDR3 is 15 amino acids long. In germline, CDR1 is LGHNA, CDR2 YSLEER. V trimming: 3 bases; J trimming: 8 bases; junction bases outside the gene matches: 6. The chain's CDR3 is CASSHLAGGDHIQYF. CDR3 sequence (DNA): TGCGCCAGCAGCCATTTAGCGGGAGGGGATCACATTCAGTACTTC.

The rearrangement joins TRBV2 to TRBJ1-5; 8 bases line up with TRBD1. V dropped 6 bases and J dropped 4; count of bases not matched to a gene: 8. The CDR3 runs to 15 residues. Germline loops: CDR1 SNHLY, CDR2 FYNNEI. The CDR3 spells CASRPGQAMNQPQHF. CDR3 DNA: TGTGCCAGCAGGCCGGGACAGGCCATGAATCAGCCCCAGCATTTT.

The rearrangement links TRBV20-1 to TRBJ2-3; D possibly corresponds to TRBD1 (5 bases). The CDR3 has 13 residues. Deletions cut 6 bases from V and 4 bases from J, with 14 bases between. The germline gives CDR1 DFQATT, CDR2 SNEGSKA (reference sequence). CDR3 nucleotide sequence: TGCAGTGCCTGGACATCGAGGTCAGATACGCAGTATTTT. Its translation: CSAWTSRSDTQYF.

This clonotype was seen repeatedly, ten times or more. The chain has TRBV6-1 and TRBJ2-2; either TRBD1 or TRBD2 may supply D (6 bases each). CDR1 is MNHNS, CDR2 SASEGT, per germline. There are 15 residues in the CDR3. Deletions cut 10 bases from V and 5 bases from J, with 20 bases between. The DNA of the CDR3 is TGTGCCACCCACCCACGGGGGCGAGTTACCGGGGAGCTGTTTTTT. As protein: CATHPRGRVTGELFF.

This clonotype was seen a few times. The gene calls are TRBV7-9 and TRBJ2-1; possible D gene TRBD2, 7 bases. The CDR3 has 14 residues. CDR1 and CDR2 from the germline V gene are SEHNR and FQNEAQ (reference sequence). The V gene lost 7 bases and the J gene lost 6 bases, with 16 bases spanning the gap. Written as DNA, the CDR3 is TGTGCCAGCACCTTTGGCGGGGGCTTCAATGAGCAGTTCTTC. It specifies CASTFGGGFNEQFF.

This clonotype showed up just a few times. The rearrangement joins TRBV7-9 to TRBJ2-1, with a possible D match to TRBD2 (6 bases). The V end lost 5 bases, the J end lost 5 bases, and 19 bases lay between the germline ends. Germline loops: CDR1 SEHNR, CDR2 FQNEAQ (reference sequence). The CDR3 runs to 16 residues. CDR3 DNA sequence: TGTGCCAGCAGCCAAATGGACTACCGCAACAACAATGAGCAGTTCTTC. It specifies CASSQMDYRNNNEQFF.

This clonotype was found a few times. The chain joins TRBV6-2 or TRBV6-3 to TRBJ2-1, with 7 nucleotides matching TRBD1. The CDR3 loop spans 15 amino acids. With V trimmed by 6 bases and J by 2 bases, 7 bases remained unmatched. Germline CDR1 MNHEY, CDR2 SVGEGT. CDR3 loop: CASSKDRVAYNEQFF. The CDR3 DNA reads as TGTGCCAGCAGCAAAGACAGGGTAGCCTACAATGAGCAGTTCTTC.

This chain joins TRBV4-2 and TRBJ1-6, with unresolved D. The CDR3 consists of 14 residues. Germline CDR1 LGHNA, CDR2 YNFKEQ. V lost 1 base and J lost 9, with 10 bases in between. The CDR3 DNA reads TGTGCCAGCAGCCAAGCTCAAGTGGGTTCACCCCTCCACTTT. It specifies CASSQAQVGSPLHF.

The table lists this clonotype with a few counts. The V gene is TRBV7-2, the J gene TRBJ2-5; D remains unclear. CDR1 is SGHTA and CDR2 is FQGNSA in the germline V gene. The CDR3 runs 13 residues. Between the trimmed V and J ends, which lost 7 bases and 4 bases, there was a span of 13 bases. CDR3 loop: CASNNLRGETQYF. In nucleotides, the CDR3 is TGTGCCAGCAACAACCTAAGAGGAGAGACCCAGTACTTC.

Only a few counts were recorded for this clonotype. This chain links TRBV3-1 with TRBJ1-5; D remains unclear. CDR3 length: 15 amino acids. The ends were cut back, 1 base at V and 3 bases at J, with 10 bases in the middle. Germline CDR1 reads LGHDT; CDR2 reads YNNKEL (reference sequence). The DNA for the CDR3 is TGTGCCAGCAGCCAAGCCGTACAGCCCAATCAGCCCCAGCATTTT. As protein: CASSQAVQPNQPQHF.

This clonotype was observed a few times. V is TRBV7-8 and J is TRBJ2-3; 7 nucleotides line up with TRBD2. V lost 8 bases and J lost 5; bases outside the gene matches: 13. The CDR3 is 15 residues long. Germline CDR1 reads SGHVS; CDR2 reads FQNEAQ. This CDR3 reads CASLRERDRRDTQYF. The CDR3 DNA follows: TGTGCCAGCCTCCGGGAGCGGGATAGAAGAGATACGCAGTATTTT.